These 18 T cell receptor beta chains share one sample of origin, sequenced in a study of OX40 agonist ivuxolimab in advanced cancers. The repertoire was sequenced with immunoSEQ multiplex PCR; TCRdb's copy has only in-frame clones and lacks some. The repertoire holds about 64,000 clones, roughly 81% seen once, with around 2.9% in the top ten. The starting material was CD4+ or CD8+ T cells sorted from blood, obtained in a trial of the OX40 agonist ivuxolimab. The receptors derive from an adult with an advanced solid tumor such as melanoma, head and neck, liver or kidney cancer.

This clone is categorized as medium-sized (0.01 to 0.1%). The V call is TRBV18, the J call TRBJ1-4; TRBD1 is a possible D gene (5 bases). Germline lookup yields CDR1 KGHSH and CDR2 LQKENI. This CDR3 is 16 amino acids long. Trimming took 3 bases from V and 0 from J, leaving 11 bases between them. The CDR3 loop is CASSPTRGATNEKLFF. The CDR3 nucleotides are TGTGCCAGCTCACCGACGCGGGGCGCAACTAATGAAAAACTGTTTTTT.

The rearrangement links TRBV21-1 to TRBJ2-2; the D call in the table, TRBD2, was not verified against the DNA. TRBV21-1 counts as a pseudogene. The CDR3 runs 16 residues. The DNA for the CDR3 is TGTGCCAGCAGCAAAGACCAAGCCCATGCCCCCGGGGAGCTGTTTTTT. Protein product: CASSKDQAHAPGELFF.

This rearrangement joins TRBV5-1 to TRBJ2-1, with 9 bases identical to TRBD1. Germline CDR1 and CDR2: SGHRS and YFSETQ. V lost 1 base and J lost 9; bases outside the gene matches: 5. The length of the CDR3 is 14 residues. CDR3 coding DNA: TGCGCCAGCAGCTTGACAGGGGGCATAGGTGAGCAGTTCTTC. Translated: CASSLTGGIGEQFF.

This chain uses TRBV18 with TRBJ2-2; TRBD1 aligns across 11 bases. Germline V lookup: CDR1 KGHSH, CDR2 LQKENI. Germline trimming cut 3 bases from V and 1 base from J; bases unmatched to any gene: 7. The CDR3 loop spans 18 amino acids. In DNA, the CDR3 is TGTGCCAGCTCACCGCCAGGGACAGGGGGGCTGAACACCGGGGAGCTGTTTTTT. Translated, it gives CASSPPGTGGLNTGELFF. The full variable domain, completed using reference TRBV18 and TRBJ2-2, is NAGVMQNPRHLVRRRGQEARLRCSPMKGHSHVYWYRQLPEEGLKFMVYLQKENIIDESGMPKERFSAEFPKEGPSILRIQQVVRGDSAAYFCASSPPGTGGLNTGELFFGEGSRLTVL.

The chain is built from TRBV11-2 and TRBJ1-1; D is unresolved. Looked up from germline, CDR1 is SGHAT and CDR2 is FQNNGV. CDR3 length equals 11 residues. Trimming removed 3 bases at V and 11 bases at J, with 10 bases between. DNA of the CDR3: TGTGCCAGCAGCTTGACGGTAGCTGCTTTCTTT. Protein sequence: CASSLTVAAFF.

The chain employs TRBV7-3 and TRBJ2-7; D is ambiguous. The CDR3 runs 14 residues. Deletions cut 5 bases from V and 3 bases from J, with 14 bases between. Per germline, CDR1 SGHTA and CDR2 FQGTGA. CDR3 sequence (DNA): TGTGCCAGCAGCCCTAATGGGGTAGGCTACGAGCAGTACTTC. Its protein product is CASSPNGVGYEQYF. Supplemented by reference TRBV7-3 and TRBJ2-7, the full variable domain reads GAGVSQTPSNKVTEKGKYVELRCDPISGHTALYWYRQSLGQGPEFLIYFQGTGAADDSGLPNDRFFAVRPEGSVSTLKIQRTERGDSAVYLCASSPNGVGYEQYFGPGTRLTVT.

V and J are TRBV27 and TRBJ2-1; 10 bases agree with TRBD2. The V segment lost 5 bases and the J segment 7 bases; nucleotides outside the gene matches: 14. This CDR3 spans 17 amino acids. Germline V CDR1 and CDR2: MNHEY, SMNVEV (reference sequence). DNA for the CDR3: TGTGCCAGCAGTGCCTTAAAAGCGGGGGGGCTCGGAAATGAGCAGTTCTTC. Amino acids: CASSALKAGGLGNEQFF.

Only a few counts were recorded for this clone. The chain carries TRBV19 and TRBJ2-5, with D maybe TRBD2 (5 bases). Trimming pared 4 bases from V and 3 bases from J, leaving 12 bases between. The V gene's germline CDR1 is LNHDA and CDR2 SQIVND (reference sequence). This CDR3 is 14 amino acids long. CDR3 residues: CASSNSQAEETQYF. The CDR3 DNA sequence: TGTGCCAGTAGTAATTCCCAAGCGGAAGAGACCCAGTACTTC.

The chain carries TRBV29-1 and TRBJ2-3, with no clear D. Trimming pared 0 bases from V and 6 bases from J, leaving 7 bases between. The CDR3 has 12 amino acids. Germline CDR1 and CDR2: SQVTM and ANQGSEA. CDR3 in amino acids: CSVEEGSDTQYF. For the CDR3, the DNA is TGCAGCGTTGAAGAGGGTTCGGATACGCAGTATTTT.

The chain couples TRBV30 to TRBJ2-5; TRBD2 agrees at 7 bases. Trimming cost V 3 bases and J 5 bases; bases outside gene matches: 12. The CDR3 loop spans 15 amino acids. Germline assignment: CDR1 GTSNPN and CDR2 SVGIG (reference sequence). The CDR3 region is CAWRATSLSGETQYF. The DNA of the CDR3 is TGTGCCTGGAGGGCGACTAGCCTAAGTGGGGAGACCCAGTACTTC.

The chain couples TRBV28 to TRBJ2-4; D ambiguous. The V end was cut by 4 bases, the J end by 1 base, with 11 bases between. CDR3 length equals 15 residues. Germline assignment: CDR1 MDHEN and CDR2 SYDVKM. CDR3 sequence reads: CASSSLQFAKNIQYF. CDR3 nucleotide sequence: TGTGCCAGCAGTTCATTACAGTTCGCCAAAAACATTCAGTACTTC.

V gene TRBV27 combines with J gene TRBJ2-3; D gene unclear. The germline CDR1 and CDR2 sequences are MNHEY and SMNVEV (reference sequence). The V end was cut by 5 bases, the J end by 2 bases, with 11 bases between. The CDR3 runs to 14 residues. DNA of the CDR3: TGTGCCAGCAGTCCCCGGACCAACACAGATACGCAGTATTTT. This translates into CASSPRTNTDTQYF.

The table lists this clone with a count of one. The genes are TRBV14 and TRBJ2-1; D is tentatively TRBD1 or TRBD2 (5 bases each). From germline, CDR1 is SGHDN and CDR2 FVKESK. This CDR3 is 13 amino acids long. V lost 6 bases and J 5 bases, leaving 11 bases between the germline ends. DNA of the CDR3: TGTGCCAGCAGGTCCGGGACCAACAATGAGCAGTTCTTC. Protein: CASRSGTNNEQFF.

The chain couples TRBV7-2 to TRBJ2-4; D may be TRBD1 or TRBD2 (6 bases each). V lost 1 base and J lost 8, with 15 bases in between. The germline CDR1 and CDR2 sequences are SGHTA and FQGNSA. The CDR3 is 15 residues long. CDR3 protein: CASSLVSGAGDIQYF. The CDR3 DNA sequence: TGTGCCAGCAGCTTAGTTTCGGGGGCAGGGGACATTCAGTACTTC.

This chain joins TRBV18 and TRBJ2-7; the match to TRBD1 covers 7 bases. The CDR3 consists of 15 residues. V shed 2 bases, J shed 6 bases, and the junction held 10 bases outside the gene matches. Germline V gene data show CDR1 as KGHSH and CDR2 as LQKENI. The CDR3 region has the DNA TGTGCCAGCTCACCAAGCAGGGGGAACCTAATCGAGCAGTACTTC. This encodes CASSPSRGNLIEQYF.

This clone was detected only once. The V gene is TRBV28, the J gene TRBJ2-2, with TRBD2 matching 10 bases. V was clipped by 7 bases and J by 6 bases; unmatched bases: 8. CDR3 length: 15 residues. Per germline, CDR1 MDHEN and CDR2 SYDVKM. CDR3 DNA: TGTGCCAGCAACCGTAGCGGGAGGAGGGCCGGGGAGCTGTTTTTT. Protein: CASNRSGRRAGELFF.

The CDR3 loop is CVRSLALPRQGAYEQYF. In DNA form, the CDR3 reads TGTGTCAGAAGCTTAGCGCTACCGAGACAGGGAGCCTACGAGCAGTACTTC. This chain links TRBV7-5 with TRBJ2-7; the table's TRBD1 call for D was not verified on the DNA. TRBV7-5 is annotated as a pseudogene. The CDR3 extends over 17 amino acids.

The rearrangement links TRBV7-2 to TRBJ2-5; TRBD2 agrees at 7 bases. CDR3 length: 14 amino acids. The V gene's germline CDR1 is SGHTA and CDR2 FQGNSA. V was pared by 4 bases and J by 1 base, with 3 bases of the junction left unmatched. CDR3: CASSWGGLQETQYF. CDR3 DNA: TGTGCCAGCAGCTGGGGGGGTCTCCAAGAGACCCAGTACTTC.